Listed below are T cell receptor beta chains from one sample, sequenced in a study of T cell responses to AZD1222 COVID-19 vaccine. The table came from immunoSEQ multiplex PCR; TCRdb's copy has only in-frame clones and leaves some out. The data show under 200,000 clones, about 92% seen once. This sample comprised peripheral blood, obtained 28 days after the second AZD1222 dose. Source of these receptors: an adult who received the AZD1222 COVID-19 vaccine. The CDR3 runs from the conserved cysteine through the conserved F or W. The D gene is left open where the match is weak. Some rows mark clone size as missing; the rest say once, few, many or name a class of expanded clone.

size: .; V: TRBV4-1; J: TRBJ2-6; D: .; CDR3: CASSPSPGTGANVLTF
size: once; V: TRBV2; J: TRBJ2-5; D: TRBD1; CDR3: CASSGGTGAGTQYF
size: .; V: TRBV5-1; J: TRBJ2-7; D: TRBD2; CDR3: CASSLSTSGGNEQYF
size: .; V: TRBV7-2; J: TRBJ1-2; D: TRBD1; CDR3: CASSPGQGVGGGYTF
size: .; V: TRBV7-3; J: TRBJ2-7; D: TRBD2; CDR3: CASSLNHVVAGGPSYEQYF
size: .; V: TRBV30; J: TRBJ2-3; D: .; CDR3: CAWSATKSTDTQYF
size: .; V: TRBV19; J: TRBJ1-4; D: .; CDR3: CASSIESTGTNEKLFF
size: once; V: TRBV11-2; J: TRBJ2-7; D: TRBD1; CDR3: CASKEGQGFNEQYF
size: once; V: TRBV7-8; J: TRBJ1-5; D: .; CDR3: CASSYTSDAGQPQHF
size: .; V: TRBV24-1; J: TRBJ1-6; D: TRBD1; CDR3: CATNPPRTGPAYNSPLHF
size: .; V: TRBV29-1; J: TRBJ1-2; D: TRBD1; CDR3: CSVAPQSWGQGRVGYTF
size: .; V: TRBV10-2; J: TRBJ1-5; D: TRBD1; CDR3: CASSSGTGVQPQHF
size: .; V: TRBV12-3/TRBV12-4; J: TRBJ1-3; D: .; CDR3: CASSLGGNTIYF
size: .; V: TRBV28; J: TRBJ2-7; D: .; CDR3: CASSSPGTGPYEQYF
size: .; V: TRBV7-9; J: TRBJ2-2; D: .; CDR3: CASSLVSGSGGELFF
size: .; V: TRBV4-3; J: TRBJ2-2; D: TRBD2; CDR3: CASSPSSGLAAGELFF
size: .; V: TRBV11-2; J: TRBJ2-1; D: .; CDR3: CASNRAQRDEQFF
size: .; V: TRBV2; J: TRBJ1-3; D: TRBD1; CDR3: CASRGQGSSGNTIYF